The 7 T cell receptor beta chains below were found in one sample sequenced in a study of blood T cell repertoires in COVID-19. The table came from immunoSEQ multiplex PCR; TCRdb's copy has only in-frame clones and leaves some out. The profile shows 200,000 to 250,000 clones, 80% of them singletons. The sequenced sample consisted of peripheral blood. The receptor set was obtained from a human donor in a cohort sampled during active COVID-19.

As for this clone: Within the sample, other DNA sequences also encode this same CDR3. The V call is TRBV10-3, the J call TRBJ1-4; D possibly corresponds to TRBD1 (5 bases). The CDR3 contains 15 residues. The V and J ends lost 0 bases and 8 bases respectively, with 13 bases between them. Germline CDR1 and CDR2: ENHRY and SYGVKD. The CDR3 bases are TGTGCCATCAGTGAGTCACGGCAGGGAGGAGAAAAACTGTTTTTT. Protein: CAISESRQGGEKLFF.

V is TRBV5-1 and J is TRBJ2-6; 11 nucleotides align to TRBD2. The CDR3 consists of 18 residues. Germline CDR1 is SGHRS and CDR2 is YFSETQ. V lost 0 bases and J lost 0; bases outside the gene matches: 2. The CDR3 sequence is CASSLDGTSGSGANVLTF. CDR3 nucleotide sequence: TGCGCCAGCAGCTTGGATGGGACTAGCGGCTCTGGGGCCAACGTCCTGACTTTC. Looking up the rest from reference TRBV5-1 and TRBJ2-6 gives the full variable domain: KAGVTQTPRYLIKTRGQQVTLSCSPISGHRSVSWYQQTPGQGLQFLFEYFSETQRNKGNFPGRFSGRQFSNSRSEMNVSTLELGDSALYLCASSLDGTSGSGANVLTFGAGSRLTVL.

V usage is TRBV7-2 and J usage is TRBJ2-1, with 7 bases matching TRBD2. From germline, CDR1 is SGHTA and CDR2 FQGNSA. V was clipped by 1 base and J by 8 bases; unmatched bases: 2. The CDR3 extends over 13 amino acids. CDR3 nucleotide sequence: TGTGCCAGCAGCTTAGTAGGGAGGGATGAGCAGTTCTTC. It specifies CASSLVGRDEQFF.

The V and J genes are TRBV6-5 and TRBJ2-2, with TRBD2 as a possible D gene (5 bases). Per germline, CDR1 MNHEY and CDR2 SVGAGI. Trimming shortened V by 10 bases and J by 1 base, and 10 bases separated the two germline ends. The CDR3 has 13 amino acids. CDR3 nucleotide sequence: TGTGCCACCCTTCGGGGGAACACCGGGGAGCTGTTTTTT. This sequence encodes CATLRGNTGELFF.

The J gene is TRBJ1-3, the V gene TRBV29-1, with D possibly matching TRBD1 (6 bases). The germline CDR1 and CDR2 sequences are SQVTM and ANQGSEA. Trimming cost V 6 bases and J 0 bases, with 12 bases left between them. This CDR3 has 14 amino acids. The CDR3 DNA sequence: TGCAGCGTCATAACAGGGAGCTCTGGAAACACCATATATTTT. It specifies CSVITGSSGNTIYF.

The chain carries TRBV7-6 and TRBJ2-7, with TRBD2 identical over 8 bases. Trimming removed 5 bases from V and 3 bases from J; junction bases left unmatched: 9. Germline lookup yields CDR1 SGHVS and CDR2 FNYEAQ. The CDR3 covers 15 residues. The CDR3 loop reads CASSQGSGSVYEQYF. CDR3 nucleotide sequence: TGTGCCAGCAGCCAGGGGAGCGGGAGCGTCTACGAGCAGTACTTC.

In its sample, this clone was seen a few times. The genes are TRBV11-1 and TRBJ1-5; TRBD1 matches 11 bases. J was trimmed by 5 bases and V by 4 bases; bases with no gene match: 4. The CDR3 sequence is 15 residues long. CDR1 and CDR2 from the germline V gene are SGHAT and FQDESV (reference sequence). CDR3 sequence: CASSSGQGAYQPQHF. CDR3 coding DNA: TGTGCCAGCAGCTCCGGACAGGGGGCCTATCAGCCCCAGCATTTT.